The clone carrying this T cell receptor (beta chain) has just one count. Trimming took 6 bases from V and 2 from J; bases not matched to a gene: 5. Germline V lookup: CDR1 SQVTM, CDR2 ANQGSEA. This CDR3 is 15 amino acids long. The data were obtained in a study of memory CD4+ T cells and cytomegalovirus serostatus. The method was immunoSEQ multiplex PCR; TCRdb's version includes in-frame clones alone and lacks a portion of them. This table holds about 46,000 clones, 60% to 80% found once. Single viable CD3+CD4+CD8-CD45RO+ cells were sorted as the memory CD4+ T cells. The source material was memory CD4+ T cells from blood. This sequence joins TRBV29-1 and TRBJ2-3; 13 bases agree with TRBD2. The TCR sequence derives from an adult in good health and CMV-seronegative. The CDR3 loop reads CSVGTSGVYTDTQYF. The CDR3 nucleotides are TGCAGCGTGGGGACTAGCGGGGTTTACACAGATACGCAGTATTTT.